One and the same sample provided the 21 T cell receptor beta chains below, sequenced in a study of cytomegalovirus exposure and HLA in healthy donors. The PCR was carried out with 60 Vbeta primers and 13 Jbeta primers. Only in-frame clones appear in the TCRdb table, and some are missing; sequencing was by immunoSEQ multiplex PCR. The data contain 130,000 to 150,000 clones, around two thirds of them singletons. Material: PBMCs. Receptors were obtained from a woman under 30 in good health and CMV-seronegative.

The genes are TRBV19 and TRBJ2-1; 9 positions match TRBD2. Germline V gives CDR1 LNHDA, CDR2 SQIVND (reference sequence). V lost 1 base, J lost 8 bases, and 9 bases stayed unmatched. This CDR3 spans 16 amino acids. The CDR3 sequence is CASSIGRIAGAYEQFF. CDR3 DNA sequence: TGTGCCAGTAGTATAGGGAGGATAGCGGGGGCATATGAGCAGTTCTTC.

The V call is TRBV4-1, the J call TRBJ1-2; TRBD1 matches at 7 bases. From germline, CDR1 is MGHRA and CDR2 YSYEKL. V lost 6 bases and J lost 2; bases outside the gene matches: 9. The CDR3 runs to 15 residues. CDR3 nucleotides: TGCGCCAGCAGGCAGTCCGGGACAGCCAACTATGGCTACACCTTC. Its protein is CASRQSGTANYGYTF.

The rearrangement joins TRBV4-1 to TRBJ1-4; weak D call: TRBD1 (6 bases). Trimming took off 3 bases at V and 4 bases at J, with 12 bases between the two ends. The length of the CDR3 is 15 residues. CDR1 is MGHRA and CDR2 is YSYEKL in the germline V gene. CDR3 region: CASSQIQGDNEKLFF. The CDR3 region has the DNA TGCGCCAGCAGCCAGATACAGGGAGATAATGAAAAACTGTTTTTT.

As for this clone: At the DNA level, this CDR3 is encoded by other sequences in the same sample as well. The rearrangement links TRBV30 to TRBJ2-5; tentatively, D is TRBD2 (6 bases). Trimming cost V 2 bases and J 5 bases, with 9 bases left between them. The CDR3 length is 12 residues. Germline values: CDR1 GTSNPN, CDR2 SVGIG (reference sequence). The CDR3, as DNA: TGTGCCTGGAGTTTAGGAGGGGAGACCCAGTACTTC. Its translation: CAWSLGGETQYF.

The chain carries TRBV27 and TRBJ2-1, with TRBD2 matching 8 bases. The CDR3 covers 16 residues. The V gene's germline CDR1 is MNHEY and CDR2 SMNVEV (reference sequence). V dropped 4 bases and J dropped 3; count of bases not matched to a gene: 8. For the CDR3, the DNA is TGTGCCAGCAGTTCTGTACTAGCGGCCCGCTACAATGAGCAGTTCTTC. Amino acid sequence: CASSSVLAARYNEQFF.

Only a few counts were recorded for this clone. V gene TRBV9 combines with J gene TRBJ2-1; TRBD2 agrees at 9 bases. Trimming took 0 bases from V and 5 from J; bases not matched to a gene: 6. This CDR3 region has 16 residues. CDR1 and CDR2 from the germline V gene are SGDLS and YYNGEE. The CDR3 sequence is CASSVGSTSGNNEQFF. The CDR3 bases are TGTGCCAGCAGCGTAGGGTCGACTAGCGGAAACAATGAGCAGTTCTTC.

The chain carries TRBV12-5 and TRBJ2-5, with 10 bases aligning to TRBD2. V lost 1 base to trimming and J lost 5 bases; unmatched junction nucleotides: 7. CDR1 and CDR2 (germline): LGHNT, FRNRAP. CDR3 size: 16 residues. This CDR3 is CASGLALAGAGETQYF. The DNA of the CDR3 is TGTGCTAGTGGTTTGGCCCTAGCGGGGGCTGGGGAGACCCAGTACTTC.

The chain is built from TRBV4-2 and TRBJ1-2; a possible D gene is TRBD1 (5 bases). The V end lost 4 bases, the J end lost 8 bases, and 17 bases lay between the germline ends. CDR1 LGHNA and CDR2 YNFKEQ come from the germline V gene. The CDR3 is 14 residues long. CDR3 DNA: TGTGCCAGCAGCCTTTCGGTGCGGGGGGACGGCTACACCTTC. Translation: CASSLSVRGDGYTF.

The rearrangement links TRBV4-3 to TRBJ2-1; 7 positions agree with TRBD2. The CDR3 sequence is 17 residues long. After removal of 1 base from V and 7 bases from J, the junction contained 13 bases not matched to a gene. In germline, CDR1 is LGHNA, CDR2 YSLEER. CDR3 nucleotides: TGCGCCAGCAGCCAAGGCCCTTCGGAGCGGGGCAGGAATGAGCAGTTCTTC. This codes for CASSQGPSERGRNEQFF.

The chain couples TRBV4-1 to TRBJ1-5; D call uncertain. V gave up 1 base and J gave up 0 bases, with 10 bases separating them. CDR3 length: 16 residues. The germline gives CDR1 MGHRA, CDR2 YSYEKL. CDR3 in DNA: TGCGCCAGCAGCCAAGGCCACCTAGATAGCAATCAGCCCCAGCATTTT. It translates to CASSQGHLDSNQPQHF.

In its sample, this clone was seen once. The chain carries TRBV9 and TRBJ1-1; tentative D call: TRBD1 (6 bases). V lost 8 bases and J lost 2, with 13 bases in between. This CDR3 spans 13 amino acids. CDR1 and CDR2 from the germline V gene are SGDLS and YYNGEE. The DNA for the CDR3 is TGTGCCAGTAAACAGGGCGAAAACACTGAAGCTTTCTTT. Translated, it gives CASKQGENTEAFF.

Concerning this clone itself: The junction departs from the called germline gene at one end, perhaps through a read error. The chain recombines TRBV7-9 with TRBJ2-5, with D perhaps matching TRBD1 (6 bases). Germline V gene lookup returns CDR1 SEHNR and CDR2 FQNEAQ (reference sequence). The CDR3 is 15 residues long. The CDR3 bases are TGTTCCAGCAGCTTTACAGGGACGTACCAAGAGACCCAGTACTTC. This codes for CSSSFTGTYQETQYF.

The chain carries TRBV27 and TRBJ1-1; 8 nucleotides match TRBD1. Germline V gives CDR1 MNHEY, CDR2 SMNVEV (reference sequence). The trim removed 2 bases at V and 10 bases at J, leaving 6 bases unmatched. The CDR3 runs 13 residues. DNA of the CDR3: TGTGCCAGCAGTTTACGGACAGGGTATGGAGCTTTCTTT. Translation: CASSLRTGYGAFF.

V usage is TRBV19 and J usage is TRBJ1-4; 10 bases map to TRBD1. CDR1 is LNHDA and CDR2 is SQIVND in the germline V gene (reference sequence). The CDR3 contains 15 residues. V lost 5 bases, J lost 7 bases, and 7 bases stayed unmatched. The CDR3 coding sequence is TGTGCCAGTAGTGATTCGGACAGGGGGGGTGAAAAACTGTTTTTT. It encodes CASSDSDRGGEKLFF. Supplemented by reference TRBV19 and TRBJ1-4, the full variable domain reads DGGITQSPKYLFRKEGQNVTLSCEQNLNHDAMYWYRQDPGQGLRLIYYSQIVNDFQKGDIAEGYSVSREKKESFPLTVTSAQKNPTAFYLCASSDSDRGGEKLFFGSGTQLSVL.

This sequence joins TRBV2 and TRBJ1-5, with D possibly TRBD1 on 5 matching bases. Trimming cost V 6 bases and J 0 bases, with 24 bases left between them. The CDR3 consists of 19 residues. CDR1 and CDR2 (germline): SNHLY, FYNNEI. The CDR3 is CASRTGGGRKKISNQPQHF. CDR3 bases: TGTGCCAGCAGAACCGGCGGGGGTCGAAAGAAGATTAGCAATCAGCCCCAGCATTTT.

V and J are TRBV14 and TRBJ2-1, with D perhaps TRBD2 (5 bases). The germline V and J ends were trimmed by 0 bases and 7 bases, with 16 bases remaining between them. Germline V gene sequence: CDR1 SGHDN, CDR2 FVKESK. This CDR3 has 16 residues. The CDR3 DNA reads TGTGCCAGCAGCCAAGATCCACATTTGACGGGGAATGAGCAGTTCTTC. It is translated as CASSQDPHLTGNEQFF.

The V call is TRBV15, the J call TRBJ2-2; TRBD1 is a possible D gene (6 bases). The CDR3 runs to 16 residues. V was shortened by 1 base and J by 3 bases, with 12 bases between the two germline ends. CDR1 and CDR2 (germline): LNHNV, YYDKDF (reference sequence). CDR3 DNA sequence: TGTGCCACCAGCAGAGCCGGACAGTTAGACACCGGGGAGCTGTTTTTT. Amino acid sequence: CATSRAGQLDTGELFF.

The chain couples TRBV6-1 to TRBJ1-1; possibly TRBD1 for D (5 bases). Germline lookup yields CDR1 MNHNS and CDR2 SASEGT. V was pared by 3 bases and J by 4 bases, with 9 bases between. The CDR3 sequence is 13 residues long. Here the CDR3 reads CASSDPRATEAFF. CDR3 nucleotide sequence: TGTGCCAGCAGTGATCCCAGGGCCACTGAAGCTTTCTTT.

The CDR3 region has the DNA TGTGCCAGCAGTAACAGGCAAGAGCAGCCCCAGCATTTT. It encodes CASSNRQEQPQHF. The chain has TRBV6-1 and TRBJ1-5; D is perhaps TRBD1 (5 bases). Germline CDR1 MNHNS, CDR2 SASEGT. CDR3 size: 13 residues. The germline V and J ends were trimmed by 5 bases and 7 bases, with 12 bases remaining between them.

V usage is TRBV5-1 and J usage is TRBJ2-1; weak D call: TRBD2 (6 bases). There are 15 residues in the CDR3. Deletions cut 5 bases from V and 6 bases from J, with 18 bases between. Germline values: CDR1 SGHRS, CDR2 YFSETQ. Written as DNA, the CDR3 is TGCGCCAGCAGTTCGGGGGACCGGGCTCTCAATGAGCAGTTCTTC. This sequence encodes CASSSGDRALNEQFF.

On this clone: The same CDR3 arises from other DNA sequences in this sample as well. The genes are TRBV4-3 and TRBJ1-2; TRBD1 matches 8 bases. Trimming cost V 0 bases and J 5 bases; bases outside gene matches: 5. Germline-derived CDR1 and CDR2 are LGHNA and YSLEER. The CDR3 sequence is 15 residues long. This chain's CDR3 is CASSQDRGQGYGYTF. In DNA form, the CDR3 reads TGCGCCAGCAGCCAAGATCGAGGACAGGGTTATGGCTACACCTTC.